This is a list of T cell receptor beta chains from one sample in a study of CD8 T cells in Susac syndrome. TCRdb independently ran MiXCR on the immunoSEQ multiplex PCR reads; one entry per CDR3 protein. The data hold 95,000 to 150,000 distinct CDR3 sequences, with roughly 95% observed a single time. Material for sequencing was CD4+ T cells from PBMCs. These receptors originate from a human donor with Susac syndrome. The conserved cysteine and the conserved F or W are not part of the CDR3 here. Fields, in order: V gene, D gene, J gene, CDR3 protein. D genes are given only for firm matches.

v_call: TRBV27
d_call: TRBD2
j_call: TRBJ2-7
cdr3_aa: ASRPGTSGPYSEQY

v_call: TRBV20-1
d_call: TRBD2
j_call: TRBJ2-2
cdr3_aa: SARDEPGLANTGELF

v_call: TRBV9
d_call: TRBD2
j_call: TRBJ2-7
cdr3_aa: ASSVRDYSYEQY

v_call: TRBV29-1
d_call: TRBD1
j_call: TRBJ2-7
cdr3_aa: SAGDRGLYEQY

v_call: TRBV6-2/TRBV6-3
d_call: .
j_call: TRBJ2-6
cdr3_aa: ASSTGAPGANVLT

v_call: TRBV7-9
d_call: .
j_call: TRBJ2-4
cdr3_aa: ASSLGSLKNIQY

v_call: TRBV24-1
d_call: TRBD1
j_call: TRBJ2-5
cdr3_aa: ATSDNSDRFQETQY

v_call: TRBV5-1
d_call: TRBD1
j_call: TRBJ2-7
cdr3_aa: ASSPQGASYEQY

v_call: TRBV29-1
d_call: .
j_call: TRBJ1-3
cdr3_aa: SASRGTGNTIY

v_call: TRBV18
d_call: TRBD2
j_call: TRBJ2-7
cdr3_aa: ASSPVTSGYDTSYEQY

v_call: TRBV6-1
d_call: TRBD2
j_call: TRBJ2-1
cdr3_aa: ASRRPRGLAFYNEQF

v_call: TRBV19
d_call: .
j_call: TRBJ2-7
cdr3_aa: ASSARQRGEQY

v_call: TRBV3-1
d_call: TRBD1
j_call: TRBJ1-2
cdr3_aa: ASRARGHGYT

v_call: TRBV29-1
d_call: TRBD2
j_call: TRBJ2-1
cdr3_aa: SVQPSGRLYNEQF

v_call: TRBV9
d_call: TRBD2
j_call: TRBJ2-2
cdr3_aa: ASSPIGGRAGELF

v_call: TRBV20-1
d_call: .
j_call: TRBJ1-5
cdr3_aa: SARGRGGQPQH

v_call: TRBV24-1
d_call: TRBD2
j_call: TRBJ2-1
cdr3_aa: ATSVLAGHYNEQF

v_call: TRBV3-1
d_call: TRBD2
j_call: TRBJ2-7
cdr3_aa: ASSQGARTRLYEQY

v_call: TRBV29-1
d_call: TRBD1
j_call: TRBJ1-2
cdr3_aa: SVAGQAIGYT

v_call: TRBV3-1
d_call: TRBD1
j_call: TRBJ1-1
cdr3_aa: ASSQGQGRTEAF

v_call: TRBV7-2
d_call: TRBD1
j_call: TRBJ1-2
cdr3_aa: ASSEIRDRGDGYT

v_call: TRBV6-2/TRBV6-3
d_call: TRBD1
j_call: TRBJ2-4
cdr3_aa: ASSPRTGRMVKNIQY

v_call: TRBV20-1
d_call: TRBD1
j_call: TRBJ2-3
cdr3_aa: SAGVTGTRTDTQY

v_call: TRBV5-1
d_call: .
j_call: TRBJ2-7
cdr3_aa: ASSEGTESSYEQY

v_call: TRBV18
d_call: .
j_call: TRBJ1-5
cdr3_aa: ASSPPGEPQH

v_call: TRBV30
d_call: .
j_call: TRBJ1-1
cdr3_aa: AWSSSGTGEAF

v_call: TRBV25-1
d_call: .
j_call: TRBJ2-2
cdr3_aa: ASSPSTGELF

v_call: TRBV20-1
d_call: .
j_call: TRBJ2-7
cdr3_aa: SAGHLSGYEQY

v_call: TRBV29-1
d_call: .
j_call: TRBJ2-3
cdr3_aa: SVGLLSTDTQY

v_call: TRBV20-1
d_call: .
j_call: TRBJ1-5
cdr3_aa: SARDNSNQPQH

v_call: TRBV29-1
d_call: .
j_call: TRBJ2-3
cdr3_aa: SVDTRGGTQY

v_call: TRBV20-1
d_call: TRBD2
j_call: TRBJ2-3
cdr3_aa: SALAGEGSTDTQY

v_call: TRBV5-1
d_call: .
j_call: TRBJ2-5
cdr3_aa: ASSLSSPSQETQY

v_call: TRBV5-1
d_call: .
j_call: TRBJ1-1
cdr3_aa: ASSLSSEWNTEAF

v_call: TRBV30
d_call: .
j_call: TRBJ2-1
cdr3_aa: AWSKGPYNEQF